These 12 T cell receptor beta chains came from one sample sequenced in a study of blood T cell repertoires in COVID-19. Repertoires were generated with immunoSEQ multiplex PCR, while TCRdb's copy carries only in-frame clones and drops some. The sample comprises over 200,000 clones, around 86% of which are singletons, and approximately 5.4% rests with the top ten. The material sequenced was peripheral blood. The receptors originated from a human donor in a cohort sampled during active COVID-19.

The chain recombines TRBV4-3 with TRBJ2-7, with 9 bases aligning to TRBD2. In germline, CDR1 is LGHNA, CDR2 YSLEER. V trimming: 3 bases; J trimming: 3 bases; junction bases outside the gene matches: 12. The CDR3 spans 17 residues. The CDR3 DNA sequence: TGCGCCAGCAGCCACGCCATAGCGGGAGAATCGGTCTACGAGCAGTACTTC. The encoded protein is CASSHAIAGESVYEQYF.

This chain's CDR3 is CASSLQTSGRGGELFF. The CDR3 region has the DNA TGTGCCAGCAGCTTGCAAACTAGCGGGAGAGGCGGGGAGCTGTTTTTT. V and J are TRBV7-2 and TRBJ2-2; 11 nucleotides line up with TRBD2. Germline assignment: CDR1 SGHTA and CDR2 FQGNSA. The CDR3 extends over 16 amino acids. Losses at the gene ends were 3 bases for V and 7 bases for J; bases not matched to a gene: 7.

The rearrangement links TRBV19 to TRBJ2-1; 8 nucleotides match TRBD2. This CDR3 spans 18 amino acids. V lost 2 bases, J lost 0 bases, and 9 bases stayed unmatched. The germline V gene encodes CDR1 LNHDA and CDR2 SQIVND (reference sequence). As DNA, the CDR3 is TGTGCCAGTAGTATACGGGCTAGCGGGTTCAGCTCCTACAATGAGCAGTTCTTC. As protein: CASSIRASGFSSYNEQFF. Full variable domain (missing parts from reference TRBV19 and TRBJ2-1): DGGITQSPKYLFRKEGQNVTLSCEQNLNHDAMYWYRQDPGQGLRLIYYSQIVNDFQKGDIAEGYSVSREKKESFPLTVTSAQKNPTAFYLCASSIRASGFSSYNEQFFGPGTRLTVL.

The rearrangement links TRBV4-1 to TRBJ2-7; 12 nucleotides agree with TRBD1. The CDR3 contains 16 residues. Trimming took 1 base from V and 5 from J; bases not matched to a gene: 6. Germline V CDR1 and CDR2: MGHRA, YSYEKL. The CDR3 DNA sequence: TGCGCCAGCAGCCAAGGCGGGACAGGGGGCGTCCACGAGCAGTACTTC. Translation: CASSQGGTGGVHEQYF.

This sequence joins TRBV12-1 and TRBJ2-1; TRBD2 is the table's D call, not checked against the DNA. TRBV12-1 is an annotated pseudogene. The CDR3 consists of 20 residues. The CDR3 DNA reads as TGTGCCAGCATCGAATTAGTGGGACTAGCGGGAGGGTGGACCTACAATGAGCAGTTCTTC. It is translated as CASIELVGLAGGWTYNEQFF.

J is TRBJ2-7 and V is TRBV18; 7 bases are a match to TRBD2. V shed 3 bases and J 7 bases; nucleotides not matched to a gene: 0. Germline V gives CDR1 KGHSH, CDR2 LQKENI. This CDR3 has 11 amino acids. DNA for the CDR3: TGTGCCAGCTCACCCGGGAGGGAGCAGTACTTC. The encoded protein is CASSPGREQYF.

The rearrangement joins TRBV6-1 to TRBJ1-5; 9 bases map to TRBD1. Germline V gene sequence: CDR1 MNHNS, CDR2 SASEGT. This CDR3 comprises 18 residues. V was pared by 4 bases and J by 4 bases, with 14 bases of the junction left unmatched. CDR3 amino acids: CASSGGQGVGPTNQPQHF. DNA for the CDR3: TGTGCCAGCAGTGGGGGACAGGGCGTCGGTCCGACTAATCAGCCCCAGCATTTT.

The chain couples TRBV30 to TRBJ1-1; D perhaps matches TRBD1 (6 bases). V gave up 3 bases and J gave up 5 bases, with 13 bases separating them. The CDR3 totals 13 residues. Germline V CDR1 and CDR2: GTSNPN, SVGIG (reference sequence). The CDR3 is CAWSWTGTTEAFF. CDR3 sequence (DNA): TGTGCCTGGAGCTGGACGGGGACAACTGAAGCTTTCTTT.

The chain recombines TRBV7-3 with TRBJ1-1, with 8 nucleotides matching TRBD1. With V trimmed by 2 bases and J by 8 bases, 7 bases remained unmatched. Looked up from germline, CDR1 is SGHTA and CDR2 is FQGTGA. This CDR3 region has 14 residues. In DNA form, the CDR3 reads TGTGCCAGCAGCTTAGGGACAGGCTCCCTGGAAGCTTTCTTT. Amino acids: CASSLGTGSLEAFF.

The genes are TRBV6-1 and TRBJ1-2, with 9 bases that match TRBD1. J was trimmed by 3 bases and V by 3 bases; bases with no gene match: 2. The CDR3 has 14 amino acids. Germline CDR1 reads MNHNS; CDR2 reads SASEGT. In DNA, the CDR3 is TGTGCCAGCAGTGAGGGACAGGGATACTATGGCTACACCTTC. This sequence encodes CASSEGQGYYGYTF.

This rearrangement joins TRBV9 to TRBJ1-3; no firm D call. CDR1 and CDR2 (germline): SGDLS, YYNGEE. Trimming took 1 base from V and 2 from J, leaving 4 bases between them. The CDR3 totals 13 residues. CDR3 protein: CASSVHPGNTIYF. The CDR3 DNA follows: TGTGCCAGCAGCGTACATCCTGGAAACACCATATATTTT.

The rearrangement uses TRBV5-4 and TRBJ2-5, with 7 bases aligning to TRBD1. This CDR3 spans 14 amino acids. Unmatched junction bases numbered 7, after V lost 4 bases and J lost 4 bases. Germline CDR1 reads SGHNT; CDR2 reads YYREEE (reference sequence). CDR3 residues: CASSPDRVVETQYF. The CDR3 bases are TGTGCCAGCAGCCCCGACAGGGTGGTAGAGACCCAGTACTTC. The full variable domain, its missing parts supplied by reference TRBV5-4 and TRBJ2-5, is ETGVTQSPTHLIKTRGQQVTLRCSSQSGHNTVSWYQQALGQGPQFIFQYYREEENGRGNFPPRFSGLQFPNYSSELNVNALELDDSALYLCASSPDRVVETQYFGPGTRLLVL.